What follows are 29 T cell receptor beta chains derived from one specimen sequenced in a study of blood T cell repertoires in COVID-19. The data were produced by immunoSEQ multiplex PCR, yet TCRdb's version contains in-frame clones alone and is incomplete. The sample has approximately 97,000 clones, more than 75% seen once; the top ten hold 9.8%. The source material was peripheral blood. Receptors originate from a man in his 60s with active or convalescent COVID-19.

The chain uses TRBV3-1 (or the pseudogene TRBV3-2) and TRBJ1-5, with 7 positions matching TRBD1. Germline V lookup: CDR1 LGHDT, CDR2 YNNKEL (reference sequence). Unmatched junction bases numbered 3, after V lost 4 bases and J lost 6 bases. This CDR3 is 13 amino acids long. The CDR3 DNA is TGTGCCAGCAGCCTCAACAGGGGTCAGCCCCAGCATTTT. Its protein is CASSLNRGQPQHF.

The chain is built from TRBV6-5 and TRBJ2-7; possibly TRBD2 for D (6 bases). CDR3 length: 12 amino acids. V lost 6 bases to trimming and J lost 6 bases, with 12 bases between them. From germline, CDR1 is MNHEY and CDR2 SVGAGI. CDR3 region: CASSPGGSEQYV. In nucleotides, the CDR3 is TGTGCCAGCAGCCCCGGGGGTAGCGAGCAGTACGTC.

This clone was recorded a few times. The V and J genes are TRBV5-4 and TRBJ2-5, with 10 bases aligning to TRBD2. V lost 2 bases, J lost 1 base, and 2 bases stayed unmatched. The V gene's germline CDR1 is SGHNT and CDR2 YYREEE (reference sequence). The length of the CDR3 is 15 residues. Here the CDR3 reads CASSFGLAAQETQYF. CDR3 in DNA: TGTGCCAGCAGCTTTGGACTAGCGGCCCAAGAGACCCAGTACTTC.

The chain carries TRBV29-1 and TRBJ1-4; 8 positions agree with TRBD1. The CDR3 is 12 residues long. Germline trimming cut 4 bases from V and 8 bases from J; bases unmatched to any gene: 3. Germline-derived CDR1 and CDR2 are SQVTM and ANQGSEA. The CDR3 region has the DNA TGCAGCGTTGGGACAGGGAACGAAAAACTGTTTTTT. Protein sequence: CSVGTGNEKLFF.

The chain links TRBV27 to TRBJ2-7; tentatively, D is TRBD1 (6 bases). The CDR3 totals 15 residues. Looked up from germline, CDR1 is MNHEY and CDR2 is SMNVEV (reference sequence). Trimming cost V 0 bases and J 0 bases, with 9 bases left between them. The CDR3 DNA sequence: TGTGCCAGCAGTTTATCCTACAGGGACTCCTACGAGCAGTACTTC. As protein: CASSLSYRDSYEQYF.

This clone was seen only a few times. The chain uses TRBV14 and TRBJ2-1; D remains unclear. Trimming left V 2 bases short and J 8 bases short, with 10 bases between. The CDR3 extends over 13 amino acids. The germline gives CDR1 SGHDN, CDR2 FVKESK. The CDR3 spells CASSQSSFHEQFF. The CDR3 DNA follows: TGTGCCAGCAGCCAATCATCATTCCATGAGCAGTTCTTC. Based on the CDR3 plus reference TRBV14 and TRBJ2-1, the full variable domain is EAGVTQFPSHSVIEKGQTVTLRCDPISGHDNLYWYRRVMGKEIKFLLHFVKESKQDESGMPNNRFLAERTGGTYSTLKVQPAELEDSGVYFCASSQSSFHEQFFGPGTRLTVL.

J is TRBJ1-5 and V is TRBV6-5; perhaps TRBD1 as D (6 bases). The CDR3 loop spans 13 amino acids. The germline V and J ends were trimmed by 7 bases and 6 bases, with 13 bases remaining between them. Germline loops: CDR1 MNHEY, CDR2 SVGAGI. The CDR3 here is CASTIDRSQPQHF. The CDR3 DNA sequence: TGTGCCAGCACTATCGACAGGAGTCAGCCCCAGCATTTT.

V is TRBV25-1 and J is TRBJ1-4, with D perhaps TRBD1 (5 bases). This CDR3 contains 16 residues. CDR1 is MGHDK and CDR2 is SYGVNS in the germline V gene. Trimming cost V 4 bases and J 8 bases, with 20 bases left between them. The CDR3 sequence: CASSAFPGTSKEKLFF. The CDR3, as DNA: TGTGCCAGCAGTGCGTTCCCCGGGACTTCGAAAGAAAAACTGTTTTTT.

This chain's CDR3 is CASSPGGTDTQYF. The CDR3 DNA is TGTGCCAGCTCACCGGGAGGCACAGATACGCAGTATTTT. The rearrangement uses TRBV18 and TRBJ2-3, with D possibly TRBD2 on 5 matching bases. V lost 3 bases and J 1 base, leaving 5 bases between the germline ends. The CDR3 sequence is 13 residues long. The germline gives CDR1 KGHSH, CDR2 LQKENI.

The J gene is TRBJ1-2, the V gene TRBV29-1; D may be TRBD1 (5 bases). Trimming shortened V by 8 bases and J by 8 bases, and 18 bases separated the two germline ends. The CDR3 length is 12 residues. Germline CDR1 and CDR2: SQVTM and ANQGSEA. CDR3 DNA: TGCAGCATCGGAAGGGGTGCGGGAGGCTACACCTTC. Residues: CSIGRGAGGYTF.

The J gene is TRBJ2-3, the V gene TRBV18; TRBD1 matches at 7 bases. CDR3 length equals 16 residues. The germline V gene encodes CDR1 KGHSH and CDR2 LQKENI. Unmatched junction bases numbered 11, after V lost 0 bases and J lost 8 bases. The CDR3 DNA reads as TGTGCCAGCTCACCACCGTCCCGCTCGGGACAGCGTACGCAGTATTTT. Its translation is CASSPPSRSGQRTQYF.

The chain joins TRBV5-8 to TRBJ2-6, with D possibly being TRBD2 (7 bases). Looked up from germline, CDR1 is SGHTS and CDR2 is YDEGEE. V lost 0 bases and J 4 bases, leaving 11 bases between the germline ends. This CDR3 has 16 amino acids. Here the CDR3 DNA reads TGTGCCAGCAGCTTGGTTGGGGGGGCCGGGGCCAACGTCCTGACTTTC. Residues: CASSLVGGAGANVLTF.

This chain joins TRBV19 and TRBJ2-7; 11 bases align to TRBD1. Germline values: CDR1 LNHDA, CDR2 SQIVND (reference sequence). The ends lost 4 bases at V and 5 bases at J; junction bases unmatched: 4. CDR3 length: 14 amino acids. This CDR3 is CASSTGQGADEQYF. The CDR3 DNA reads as TGTGCCAGTAGTACCGGACAGGGGGCGGACGAGCAGTACTTC.

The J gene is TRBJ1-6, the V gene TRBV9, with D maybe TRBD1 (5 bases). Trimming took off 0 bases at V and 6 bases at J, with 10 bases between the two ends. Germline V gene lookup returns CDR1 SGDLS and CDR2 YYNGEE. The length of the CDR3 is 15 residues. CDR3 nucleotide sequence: TGTGCCAGCAGCGTAGAGGGGTTGGGTAATTCACCCCTCCACTTT. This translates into CASSVEGLGNSPLHF.

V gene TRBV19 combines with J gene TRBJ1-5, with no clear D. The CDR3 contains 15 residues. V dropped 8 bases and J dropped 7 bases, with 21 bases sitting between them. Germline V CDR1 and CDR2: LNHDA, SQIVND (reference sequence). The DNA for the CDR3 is TGTGCCAGTGCGGGGTCGGGTGGAGGAGGACAGCCCCAGCATTTT. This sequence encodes CASAGSGGGGQPQHF.

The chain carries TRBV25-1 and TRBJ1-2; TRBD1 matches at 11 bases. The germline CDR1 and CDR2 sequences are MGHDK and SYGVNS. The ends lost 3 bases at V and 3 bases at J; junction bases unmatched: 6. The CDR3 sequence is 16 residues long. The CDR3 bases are TGTGCCAGCAGTGAGTCCGGGACAGGGGGTGACTATGGCTACACCTTC. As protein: CASSESGTGGDYGYTF.

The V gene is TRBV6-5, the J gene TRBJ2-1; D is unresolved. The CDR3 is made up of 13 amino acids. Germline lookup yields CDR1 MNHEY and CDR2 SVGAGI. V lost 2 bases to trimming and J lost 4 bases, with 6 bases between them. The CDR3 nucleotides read TGTGCCAGCAGTTACGATAGTTACAATGAGCAGTTCTTC. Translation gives CASSYDSYNEQFF.

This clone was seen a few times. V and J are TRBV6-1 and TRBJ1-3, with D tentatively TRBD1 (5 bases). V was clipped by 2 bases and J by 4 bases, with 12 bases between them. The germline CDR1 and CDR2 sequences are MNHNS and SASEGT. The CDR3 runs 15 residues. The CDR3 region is CASSEFGDWGNTIYF. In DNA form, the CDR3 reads TGTGCCAGCAGTGAATTCGGGGACTGGGGAAACACCATATATTTT.

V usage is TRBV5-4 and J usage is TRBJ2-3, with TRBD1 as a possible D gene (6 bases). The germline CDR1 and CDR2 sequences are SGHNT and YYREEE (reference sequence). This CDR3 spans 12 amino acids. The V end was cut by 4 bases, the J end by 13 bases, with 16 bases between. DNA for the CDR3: TGTGCCAGCAGCCCCGGGACATCCCGGGAGTATTTT. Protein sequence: CASSPGTSREYF.

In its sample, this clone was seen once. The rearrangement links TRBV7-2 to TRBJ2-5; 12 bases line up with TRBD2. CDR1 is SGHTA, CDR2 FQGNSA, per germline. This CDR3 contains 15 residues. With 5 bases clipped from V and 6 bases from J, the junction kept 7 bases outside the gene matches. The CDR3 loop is CASSTWTSGTKTQYF. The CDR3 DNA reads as TGTGCCAGCAGCACCTGGACTAGCGGGACTAAGACCCAGTACTTC.

The CDR3 loop reads CASSLTYRAGELFF. The CDR3 bases are TGTGCCAGCAGCTTAACATACAGGGCCGGGGAGCTGTTTTTT. The V gene is TRBV7-2, the J gene TRBJ2-2; a weak D match, TRBD1 (6 bases). The germline V and J ends were trimmed by 2 bases and 6 bases, with 10 bases remaining between them. The CDR3 spans 14 residues. The germline gives CDR1 SGHTA, CDR2 FQGNSA.

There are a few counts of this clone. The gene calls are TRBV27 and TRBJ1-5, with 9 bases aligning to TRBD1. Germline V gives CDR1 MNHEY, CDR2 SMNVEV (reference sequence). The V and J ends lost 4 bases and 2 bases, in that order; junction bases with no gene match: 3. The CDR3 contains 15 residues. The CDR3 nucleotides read TGTGCCAGCAGTTCACAGGGGGCAGGCAATCAGCCCCAGCATTTT. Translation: CASSSQGAGNQPQHF.

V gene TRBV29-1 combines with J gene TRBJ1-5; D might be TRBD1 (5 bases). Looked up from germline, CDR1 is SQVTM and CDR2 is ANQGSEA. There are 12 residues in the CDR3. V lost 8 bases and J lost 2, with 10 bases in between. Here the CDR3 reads CSTREGNQPQHF. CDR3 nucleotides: TGCAGCACCAGGGAGGGCAATCAGCCCCAGCATTTT.

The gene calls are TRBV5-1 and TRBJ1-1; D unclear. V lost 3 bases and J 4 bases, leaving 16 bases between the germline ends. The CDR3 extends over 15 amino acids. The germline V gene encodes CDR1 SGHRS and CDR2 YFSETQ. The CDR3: CASSSRSGGITEAFF. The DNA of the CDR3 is TGCGCCAGCAGCTCCAGATCCGGCGGGATCACTGAAGCTTTCTTT.

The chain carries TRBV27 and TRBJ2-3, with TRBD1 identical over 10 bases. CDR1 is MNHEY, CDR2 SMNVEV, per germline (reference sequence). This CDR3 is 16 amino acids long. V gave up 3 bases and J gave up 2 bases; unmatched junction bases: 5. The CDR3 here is CASSLTGGFNTDTQYF. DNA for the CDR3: TGTGCCAGCAGTTTGACAGGGGGCTTTAACACAGATACGCAGTATTTT.

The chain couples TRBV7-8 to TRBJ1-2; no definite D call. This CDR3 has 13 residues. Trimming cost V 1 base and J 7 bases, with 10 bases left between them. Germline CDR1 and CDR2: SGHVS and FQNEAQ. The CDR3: CASSLDGRGGYTF. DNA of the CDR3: TGTGCCAGCAGCTTAGATGGGCGGGGTGGCTACACCTTC.

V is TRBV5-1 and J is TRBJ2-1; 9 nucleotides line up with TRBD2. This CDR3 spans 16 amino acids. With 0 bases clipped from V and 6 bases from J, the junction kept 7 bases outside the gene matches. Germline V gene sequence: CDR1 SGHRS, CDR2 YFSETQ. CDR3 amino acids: CASSLALAGEGNEQFF. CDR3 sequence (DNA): TGCGCCAGCAGCTTGGCTTTAGCGGGAGAAGGCAATGAGCAGTTCTTC.

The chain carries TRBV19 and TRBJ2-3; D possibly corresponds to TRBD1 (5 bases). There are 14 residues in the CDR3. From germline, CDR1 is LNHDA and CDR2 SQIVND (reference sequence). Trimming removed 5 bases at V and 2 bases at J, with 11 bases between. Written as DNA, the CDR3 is TGTGCCAGTAGTCCCAAGGGGCTCACAGATACGCAGTATTTT. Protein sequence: CASSPKGLTDTQYF.

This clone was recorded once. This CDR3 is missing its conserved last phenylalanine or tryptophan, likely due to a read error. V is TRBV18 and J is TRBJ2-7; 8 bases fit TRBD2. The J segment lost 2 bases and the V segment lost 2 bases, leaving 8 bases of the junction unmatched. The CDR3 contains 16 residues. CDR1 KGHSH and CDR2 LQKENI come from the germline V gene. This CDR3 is CASSPVRGGGPYEQYL. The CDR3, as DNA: TGTGCCAGCTCACCAGTTAGGGGCGGGGGGCCCTACGAGCAGTACCTC.